The T cell receptor beta chain under discussion was sequenced for a study of T cells of healthy individuals. TCRdb passed the 5' RACE reads through MiXCR, listing each CDR3 protein once. The profile shows about 53,000 distinct CDR3 sequences, around 15% of them singletons. The CDR3 spans 12 residues. V was cut by 6 bases and J by 7 bases, with 10 bases left in between. The V call is TRBV23-1, the J call TRBJ2-1; D call uncertain. TRBV23-1 is reported as an ORF; its role is uncertain. This TCR was sampled from a human donor in good health. The CDR3 DNA follows: TGCGCCAGCAGCCCAACGAGGAATGAGCAGTTCTTC. This codes for CASSPTRNEQFF.